Below, 22 T cell receptor beta chains from the same sample are listed, as sequenced in a study of blood T cell repertoires in COVID-19. The method was immunoSEQ multiplex PCR; TCRdb's version includes in-frame clones alone and lacks a portion of them. The data hold over 350,000 clones, with approximately 90% observed a single time. Sequenced input: PBMCs or T cells enriched from blood (not recorded which). These TCRs come from a woman aged 18-30 years who had recovered from COVID-19.

The V gene is TRBV7-9, the J gene TRBJ1-1; 8 positions match TRBD1. The V gene end was trimmed by 5 bases and the J gene end by 6 bases; junction bases not matched to a gene: 11. The CDR3 totals 15 residues. Germline-derived CDR1 and CDR2 are SEHNR and FQNEAQ (reference sequence). In nucleotides, the CDR3 is TGTGCCAGCAGCCCCCTGGACAGGGAGGACCCTGAAGCTTTCTTT. It yields the protein CASSPLDREDPEAFF.

This clone was counted only a few times. The chain recombines TRBV7-9 with TRBJ1-4; the D is unclear. The CDR3 is 14 amino acids. V lost 1 base, J lost 5 bases, and 8 bases lay in between. The V gene's germline CDR1 is SEHNR and CDR2 FQNEAQ (reference sequence). In DNA form, the CDR3 reads TGTGCCAGCAGCTTAGGCCTCAGGAATGAAAAACTGTTTTTT. Translation gives CASSLGLRNEKLFF.

The chain links TRBV30 to TRBJ1-1; D is undetermined. CDR1 is GTSNPN, CDR2 SVGIG, per germline (reference sequence). CDR3 size: 13 residues. Trimming took 2 bases from V and 6 from J, leaving 13 bases between them. The CDR3 sequence is CAWSPTVFAEAFF. In nucleotides, the CDR3 is TGTGCCTGGAGTCCTACCGTGTTCGCTGAAGCTTTCTTT. Supplemented by reference TRBV30 and TRBJ1-1, the full variable domain reads SQTIHQWPATLVQPVGSPLSLECTVEGTSNPNLYWYRQAAGRGLQLLFYSVGIGQISSEVPQNLSASRPQDRQFILSSKKLLLSDSGFYLCAWSPTVFAEAFFGQGTRLTVV.

The V gene is TRBV27, the J gene TRBJ2-1; TRBD1 might be the D (7 bases). The V and J ends lost 2 bases and 0 bases respectively, with 14 bases between them. The length of the CDR3 is 17 residues. Germline V gene lookup returns CDR1 MNHEY and CDR2 SMNVEV (reference sequence). The CDR3 loop reads CASSLGGGLSSYNEQFF. The CDR3 coding sequence is TGTGCCAGCAGTTTAGGAGGGGGCTTAAGCTCCTACAATGAGCAGTTCTTC.

The rearrangement uses TRBV6-1 and TRBJ1-1, with 8 bases aligning to TRBD1. J lost 7 bases, V lost 3 bases, and 1 base had no gene match. This CDR3 region has 12 residues. Germline lookup yields CDR1 MNHNS and CDR2 SASEGT. The CDR3 here is CASSETGVEAFF. The DNA of the CDR3 is TGTGCCAGCAGTGAGACAGGGGTTGAAGCTTTCTTT.

This chain uses TRBV5-1 with TRBJ2-5, with TRBD2 identical over 7 bases. V shed 0 bases and J 2 bases; nucleotides not matched to a gene: 7. There are 16 residues in the CDR3. Germline CDR1 reads SGHRS; CDR2 reads YFSETQ. CDR3 sequence: CASSLVGSGQQETQYF. The CDR3 coding sequence is TGCGCCAGCAGCTTGGTCGGTAGCGGGCAACAAGAGACCCAGTACTTC.

The V gene is TRBV5-6, the J gene TRBJ1-4; 7 nucleotides line up with TRBD1. Germline values: CDR1 SGHDT, CDR2 YYEEEE. The CDR3 sequence is 14 residues long. Unmatched junction bases numbered 4, after V lost 0 bases and J lost 8 bases. The CDR3 coding sequence is TGTGCCAGCAGCTTGGGGGACAGAAGGGAAAAACTGTTTTTT. This gives the protein CASSLGDRREKLFF.

The CDR3 DNA follows: TGTGCCAGCAGCCAGGCCGGGAGGGCGGACACTGAAGCTTTCTTT. This gives the protein CASSQAGRADTEAFF. The genes are TRBV3-1 (or the pseudogene TRBV3-2) and TRBJ1-1, with D uncertain. Per the germline V gene, CDR1 is LGHDT and CDR2 is YNNKEL (reference sequence). The V gene lost 3 bases and the J gene lost 3 bases, with 14 bases spanning the gap. The CDR3 contains 15 residues.

This chain connects TRBV3-1 (or the pseudogene TRBV3-2) to TRBJ1-3, with D possibly matching TRBD1 (5 bases). In germline, CDR1 is LGHDT, CDR2 YNNKEL (reference sequence). The V end was cut by 3 bases, the J end by 4 bases, with 16 bases between. The CDR3 runs to 16 residues. CDR3 sequence (DNA): TGTGCCAGCAGCCACAACCCAGGGCCAACAGGAAACACCATATATTTT. This sequence encodes CASSHNPGPTGNTIYF.

This chain joins TRBV7-2 and TRBJ1-3; D is possibly TRBD1 (5 bases). Germline CDR1 is SGHTA and CDR2 is FQGNSA. The CDR3 has 16 residues. Trimming took off 5 bases at V and 0 bases at J, with 14 bases between the two ends. CDR3 protein: CASSLKTANSGNTIYF. The CDR3 DNA sequence: TGTGCCAGCAGCCTAAAGACAGCAAACTCTGGAAACACCATATATTTT.

The gene calls are TRBV9 and TRBJ2-1; 8 bases match TRBD1. This CDR3 has 17 residues. V dropped 3 bases and J dropped 1; count of bases not matched to a gene: 9. Per the germline V gene, CDR1 is SGDLS and CDR2 is YYNGEE. The DNA of the CDR3 is TGTGCCAGCAGCGGTACAGGGGGATCGGAATCCTACAATGAGCAGTTCTTC. Protein product: CASSGTGGSESYNEQFF.

The genes are TRBV5-1 and TRBJ1-2; no definite D call. Per the germline V gene, CDR1 is SGHRS and CDR2 is YFSETQ. Trimming cost V 1 base and J 4 bases, with 17 bases left between them. The CDR3 spans 16 residues. The CDR3 sequence is CASSLSAGQSLYGYTF. DNA for the CDR3: TGCGCCAGCAGCTTGTCCGCTGGGCAGTCCCTCTATGGCTACACCTTC.

DNA of the CDR3: TGTGCCAGCAGTGAATACGATCAGGGAGGGTTCGCTGCTGGGGCCAACGTCCTGACTTTC. Translated: CASSEYDQGGFAAGANVLTF. This rearrangement joins TRBV6-1 to TRBJ2-6; TRBD2 matches 7 bases. This CDR3 has 20 amino acids. Germline assignment: CDR1 MNHNS and CDR2 SASEGT. V trimming: 2 bases; J trimming: 2 bases; junction bases outside the gene matches: 15.

The V and J genes are TRBV18 and TRBJ1-1, with D possibly TRBD1 on 5 matching bases. Trimming shortened V by 3 bases and J by 0 bases, and 8 bases separated the two germline ends. Germline V lookup: CDR1 KGHSH, CDR2 LQKENI. The CDR3 contains 14 residues. DNA of the CDR3: TGTGCCAGCTCACCCAGGGAACTGAACACTGAAGCTTTCTTT. Translating gives CASSPRELNTEAFF.

The chain couples TRBV15 to TRBJ1-3; weak D call: TRBD1 (6 bases). The CDR3 consists of 19 residues. Per the germline V gene, CDR1 is LNHNV and CDR2 is YYDKDF (reference sequence). Trimming cost V 1 base and J 0 bases, with 19 bases left between them. The CDR3, as DNA: TGTGCCACCAGCAGAGGCACGCCTCATACAGGGAGCTCTGGAAACACCATATATTTT. Translating it yields CATSRGTPHTGSSGNTIYF.

This clone was detected once. This chain joins TRBV3-1 (or the pseudogene TRBV3-2) and TRBJ1-1, with 7 bases lining up with TRBD1. The CDR3 spans 20 residues. The germline gives CDR1 LGHDT, CDR2 YNNKEL (reference sequence). V shed 2 bases and J 1 base; nucleotides not matched to a gene: 19. The CDR3 sequence is CASSQRDLGQAELPNTEAFF. As DNA, the CDR3 is TGTGCCAGCAGCCAAAGAGACCTTGGACAGGCCGAACTTCCGAACACTGAAGCTTTCTTT.

The V call is TRBV5-6, the J call TRBJ2-7; 10 bases are a match to TRBD1. Losses at the gene ends were 3 bases for V and 3 bases for J; bases not matched to a gene: 6. The CDR3 length is 15 residues. CDR1 SGHDT and CDR2 YYEEEE come from the germline V gene. CDR3 protein: CASSSKRTGGYEQYF. DNA of the CDR3: TGTGCCAGCAGCTCAAAGAGGACAGGGGGCTACGAGCAGTACTTC.

This chain connects TRBV27 to TRBJ2-3, with D unclear. V was trimmed by 7 bases and J by 2 bases, leaving 19 bases between them. CDR3 length: 16 amino acids. Per the germline V gene, CDR1 is MNHEY and CDR2 is SMNVEV (reference sequence). The CDR3 here is CASTRSLARNTDTQYF. Here the CDR3 DNA reads TGTGCCAGCACCCGATCGTTGGCTCGTAACACAGATACGCAGTATTTT.

The rearrangement joins TRBV14 to TRBJ2-2; the match to TRBD2 covers 13 bases. This CDR3 is 17 amino acids long. V was pared by 3 bases and J by 3 bases, with 4 bases of the junction left unmatched. CDR1 SGHDN and CDR2 FVKESK come from the germline V gene. CDR3 region: CASSHRTSGGYTGELFF. CDR3 in DNA: TGTGCCAGCAGCCATCGGACTAGCGGGGGTTACACCGGGGAGCTGTTTTTT.

The genes are TRBV18 and TRBJ1-1; TRBD1 is a possible D gene (5 bases). V was cut by 3 bases and J by 3 bases, with 14 bases left in between. This CDR3 contains 15 residues. Germline loops: CDR1 KGHSH, CDR2 LQKENI. In DNA, the CDR3 is TGTGCCAGCTCACCCGCAGGGCGGGATCACACTGAAGCTTTCTTT. This sequence encodes CASSPAGRDHTEAFF.

This chain joins TRBV7-9 and TRBJ2-1; D perhaps matches TRBD1 (5 bases). CDR1 is SEHNR and CDR2 is FQNEAQ in the germline V gene (reference sequence). The CDR3 runs 15 residues. Deletions cut 4 bases from V and 0 bases from J, with 10 bases between. This CDR3 reads CASSSRGSSYNEQFF. DNA for the CDR3: TGTGCCAGCAGCTCAAGGGGATCCTCCTACAATGAGCAGTTCTTC.

This chain links TRBV5-5 with TRBJ1-1, with D unclear. There are 14 residues in the CDR3. The V end lost 5 bases, the J end lost 0 bases, and 11 bases lay between the germline ends. Germline V gene lookup returns CDR1 SGHKS and CDR2 YYEKEE (reference sequence). CDR3 in amino acids: CASREESMNTEAFF. Written as DNA, the CDR3 is TGTGCCAGCAGGGAGGAGAGTATGAACACTGAAGCTTTCTTT.